This paragraph reports one T cell receptor beta chain. Antigen specificity is unknown. Trimming took off 1 base at V and 3 bases at J, with 9 bases between the two ends. Germline V lookup: CDR1 LNHDA, CDR2 SQIVND (reference sequence). CDR3 size: 14 residues. The source of the sample is a study of cytomegalovirus exposure and HLA in healthy donors. Background on the study: One earlier analysis, a look at 180 million or so T cells, found roughly 120 million unique TCR beta sequences. Regarding the study as a whole: Prior analysis indicated that the majority of TCR beta V segments exhibited productivity approximately 87% or approximately 30% of the time. In vitro assays verified that a few CMV-associated chains recognized CMV antigens specifically.

The PCR contained 60 Vbeta and 13 Jbeta primers. The table came from immunoSEQ multiplex PCR; TCRdb's copy has only in-frame clones and leaves some out. The sample consists of around 150,000 clones, less than 80% of them appearing once. This TCR was recovered from a man aged 40-50 years in good health and CMV-seropositive. What was sequenced was PBMCs. The J gene is TRBJ1-1, the V gene TRBV19; perhaps TRBD1 as D (5 bases). CDR3 sequence: CASSIAGFDTEAFF. The DNA for the CDR3 is TGTGCCAGTAGTATAGCAGGGTTTGACACTGAAGCTTTCTTT.